The clone carrying this TCR beta chain has at least ten counts. The sample belongs to a study of T cells in Graves' hyperthyroidism and ophthalmopathy. The V gene's germline CDR1 is MNHNS and CDR2 SASEGT. CDR3 length: 16 residues. The ends lost 6 bases at V and 5 bases at J; junction bases unmatched: 14. The investigators amplified TCR beta CDR3 regions from RNA transcripts. First-round RT-PCR with HTBI primers amplified the TCR CDR3 region. In TCRdb, the multiplex PCR reads were re-called with MiXCR into one record per CDR3 protein. Counted here are more than 350,000 distinct CDR3 sequences, about 15% occurring once; the ten biggest clones make up around a third. Not enrolled were patients with uncontrolled infection, other autoimmune disease, pregnancy or lactation.

Sequenced input: blood. The receptor was isolated from a woman younger than 45 with Graves' hyperthyroidism that later progressed to Graves' ophthalmopathy. This chain links TRBV6-1 with TRBJ2-5; TRBD1 matches 8 bases. CDR3 coding DNA: TGTGCCAGCAGCCCGGGACAGGCATGGTTGGGGGAGACCCAGTACTTC. Protein sequence: CASSPGQAWLGETQYF.